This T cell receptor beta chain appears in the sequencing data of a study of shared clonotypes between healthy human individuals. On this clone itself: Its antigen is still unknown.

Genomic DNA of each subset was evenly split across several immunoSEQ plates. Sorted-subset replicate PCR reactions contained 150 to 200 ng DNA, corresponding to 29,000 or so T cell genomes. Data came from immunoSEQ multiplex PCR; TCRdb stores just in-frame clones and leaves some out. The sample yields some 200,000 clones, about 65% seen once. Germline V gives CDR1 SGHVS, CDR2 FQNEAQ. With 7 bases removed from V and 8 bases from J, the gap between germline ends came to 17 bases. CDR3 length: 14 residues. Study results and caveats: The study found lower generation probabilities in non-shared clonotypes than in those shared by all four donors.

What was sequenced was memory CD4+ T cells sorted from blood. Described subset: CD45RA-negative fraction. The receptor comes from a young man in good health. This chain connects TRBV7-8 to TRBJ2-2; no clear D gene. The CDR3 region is CASIITMVGGELFF. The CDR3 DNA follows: TGTGCCAGCATCATCACGATGGTGGGAGGGGAGCTGTTTTTT. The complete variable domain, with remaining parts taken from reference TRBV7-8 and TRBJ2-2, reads GAGVSQSPRYKVAKRGQDVALRCDPISGHVSLFWYQQALGQGPEFLTYFQNEAQLDKSGLPSDRFFAERPEGSVSTLKIQRTQQEDSAVYLCASIITMVGGELFFGEGSRLTVL.